This T cell receptor (beta chain) was observed in a study of blood T cell repertoires in COVID-19. As for the study in general: Researchers got acute and convalescent COVID-19 samples from the United States, Italy and Spain.

Participants came from roughly 23 US areas, aged roughly 18 to 90 years. Self-reported history from a screening survey and questionnaire set each donor's cohort. As handled by the study authors: Amplifying reference gene primers gave estimates of nucleated cell counts. Measured with immunoSEQ multiplex PCR; TCRdb has only the in-frame clones, and not every one. The V and J calls and clone size are taken from that table; D and trimming were inferred from the DNA. Among a few hundred thousand clones listed, about 90% were seen once. CDR3 length: 12 residues. Per the germline V gene, CDR1 is LGHDT and CDR2 is YNNKEL (reference sequence). Trimming took off 1 base at V and 7 bases at J, with 7 bases between the two ends.

The receptor's source is a woman aged 45-65 years who had been exposed to COVID-19. What was sequenced was PBMCs or T cells enriched from blood (not recorded which). The chain couples TRBV3-1 (or the pseudogene TRBV3-2) to TRBJ1-2; D is unresolved. The CDR3: CASSQALLGYTF. In DNA, the CDR3 is TGTGCCAGCAGCCAAGCCCTACTTGGCTACACCTTC.